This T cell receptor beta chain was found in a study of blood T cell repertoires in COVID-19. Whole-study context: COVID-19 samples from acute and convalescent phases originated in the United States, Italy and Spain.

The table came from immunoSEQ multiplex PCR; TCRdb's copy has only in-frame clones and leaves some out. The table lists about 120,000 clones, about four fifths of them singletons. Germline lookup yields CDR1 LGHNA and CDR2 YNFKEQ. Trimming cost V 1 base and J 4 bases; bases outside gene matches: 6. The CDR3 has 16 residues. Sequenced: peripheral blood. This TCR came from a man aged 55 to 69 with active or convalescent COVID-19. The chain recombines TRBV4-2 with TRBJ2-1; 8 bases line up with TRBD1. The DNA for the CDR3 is TGTGCCAGCAGCCAAGTCGACAGGGGAAGATACAATGAGCAGTTCTTC. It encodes CASSQVDRGRYNEQFF.